Listed here are 27 T cell receptor beta chains from one sample, sequenced in a study of T cells after posttransplantation cyclophosphamide. The method was immunoSEQ multiplex PCR; TCRdb's version includes in-frame clones alone and lacks a portion of them. The sample holds some 4,500 clones, 61% seen once. The material sequenced was memory CD8+ T cells sorted from blood. The receptors shown here come from a woman in her sixties or seventies in good health, CMV-negative, and a related stem cell transplant donor.

The gene calls are TRBV21-1 and TRBJ1-4; the table's D call, TRBD1, was not checked against the DNA. TRBV21-1 is a pseudogene. The CDR3 is made up of 15 amino acids. CDR3 sequence: CASSANRASNEKLFF. In nucleotides, the CDR3 is TGTGCCAGCAGCGCCAACAGGGCTTCTAATGAAAAACTGTTTTTT.

The chain uses TRBV28 and TRBJ2-5; D uncertain. The assigned J gene may be wrong: the sequence end matches TRBJ2-7 better. This CDR3 spans 15 amino acids. The V gene's germline CDR1 is MDHEN and CDR2 SYDVKM. CDR3: CASSHLAGSAYEQYF. The CDR3 DNA sequence: TGTGCCAGCAGTCACCTCGCCGGGTCCGCCTACGAGCAGTACTTC.

The chain employs TRBV5-1 and TRBJ1-2, with TRBD1 as a possible D gene (5 bases). Germline values: CDR1 SGHRS, CDR2 YFSETQ. Trimming took 1 base from V and 0 from J, leaving 13 bases between them. The CDR3 length is 16 residues. CDR3 nucleotide sequence: TGCGCCAGCAGCTTGACCCAGACAGAAACTAACTATGGCTACACCTTC. Protein sequence: CASSLTQTETNYGYTF.

The V call is TRBV4-1, the J call TRBJ2-7; tentative D call: TRBD1 (8 bases). Trimming pared 5 bases from V and 3 bases from J, leaving 17 bases between. CDR3 length: 15 residues. The germline V gene encodes CDR1 MGHRA and CDR2 YSYEKL. The CDR3 here is CASSIGQGGHYEQYF. CDR3 DNA sequence: TGCGCCAGCAGCATTGGACAGGGAGGGCACTACGAGCAGTACTTC.

The gene calls are TRBV7-6 and TRBJ2-1; no clear D. There are 15 residues in the CDR3. V was shortened by 3 bases and J by 0 bases, with 9 bases between the two germline ends. The germline V gene has CDR1 SGHVS and CDR2 FNYEAQ. As DNA, the CDR3 is TGTGCCAGCAGCTTTCGAGGAAGCTCCTACAATGAGCAGTTCTTC. It is translated as CASSFRGSSYNEQFF. The entire variable domain, with the rest obtained from reference TRBV7-6 and TRBJ2-1, is as follows: GAGVSQSPRYKVTKRGQDVALRCDPISGHVSLYWYRQALGQGPEFLTYFNYEAQQDKSGLPNDRFSAERPEGSISTLTIQRTEQRDSAMYRCASSFRGSSYNEQFFGPGTRLTVL.

This sequence joins TRBV27 and TRBJ2-1, with 10 bases identical to TRBD2. The J segment lost 4 bases and the V segment lost 8 bases, leaving 11 bases of the junction unmatched. Germline V gives CDR1 MNHEY, CDR2 SMNVEV (reference sequence). CDR3 size: 16 residues. As DNA, the CDR3 is TGTGCCAGCCAGAGGTCGGGGACTAGCGCATACAATGAGCAGTTCTTC. This encodes CASQRSGTSAYNEQFF.

The chain links TRBV13 to TRBJ1-2; 7 bases are shared with TRBD1. V trimming: 5 bases; J trimming: 4 bases; junction bases outside the gene matches: 10. The germline V gene encodes CDR1 PRHDT and CDR2 FYEKMQ (reference sequence). This CDR3 comprises 15 residues. DNA of the CDR3: TGTGCCAGCAGCCCAAGGTGGGACAGCCTCTATGGCTACACCTTC. Translation gives CASSPRWDSLYGYTF.

This clone was detected once. The V and J genes are TRBV29-1 and TRBJ2-1, with a weak D call TRBD2 (6 bases). This CDR3 has 14 residues. The V gene lost 7 bases and the J gene lost 4 bases, with 17 bases spanning the gap. Germline CDR1 SQVTM, CDR2 ANQGSEA. As DNA, the CDR3 is TGCAGCGCATCCGGGACTGAACTATACAATGAGCAGTTCTTC. Its translation is CSASGTELYNEQFF.

A few counts support this clone. The chain uses TRBV19 and TRBJ1-1; a possible D gene is TRBD1 (5 bases). The germline gives CDR1 LNHDA, CDR2 SQIVND (reference sequence). The CDR3 totals 15 residues. V lost 2 bases to trimming and J lost 0 bases, with 10 bases between them. CDR3 nucleotide sequence: TGTGCCAGTAGTATATTTGGGACTTTGAACACTGAAGCTTTCTTT. This encodes CASSIFGTLNTEAFF.

CDR3 bases: TGTGCCAGCAGTTACTCTCACAATCAGCCCCAGCATTTT. As protein: CASSYSHNQPQHF. The V gene is TRBV6-5, the J gene TRBJ1-5; D unclear. The ends were cut back, 0 bases at V and 3 bases at J, with 3 bases in the middle. The germline V gene has CDR1 MNHEY and CDR2 SVGAGI. The CDR3 covers 13 residues.

The rearrangement uses TRBV5-7 and TRBJ1-1, with D perhaps matching TRBD1 (5 bases). TRBV5-7 is known as an ORF, though its function is uncertain. Trimming removed 0 bases from V and 0 bases from J, with 9 bases in between. This CDR3 has 15 residues. CDR3 protein: CASSLASGVNTEAFF. CDR3 DNA: TGTGCCAGCAGCTTGGCCTCGGGGGTGAACACTGAAGCTTTCTTT.

V and J are TRBV7-6 and TRBJ1-5; 10 nucleotides match TRBD1. The CDR3 runs to 15 residues. V was pared by 5 bases and J by 4 bases, with 5 bases of the junction left unmatched. Germline CDR1 is SGHVS and CDR2 is FNYEAQ. The CDR3: CASSPGTGANQPQHF. The CDR3 region has the DNA TGTGCCAGCAGCCCTGGGACAGGGGCAAATCAGCCCCAGCATTTT.

The chain combines TRBV27 with TRBJ2-1; the D gene is possibly TRBD2 (6 bases). Trimming shortened V by 3 bases and J by 8 bases, and 11 bases separated the two germline ends. This CDR3 has 13 residues. Germline-derived CDR1 and CDR2 are MNHEY and SMNVEV (reference sequence). The CDR3 region is CASSFPGVDEQFF. In DNA, the CDR3 is TGTGCCAGCAGTTTCCCGGGGGTTGATGAGCAGTTCTTC.

The chain employs TRBV27 and TRBJ2-1; 10 bases agree with TRBD2. Germline V gene lookup returns CDR1 MNHEY and CDR2 SMNVEV (reference sequence). CDR3 length: 13 amino acids. J lost 8 bases, V lost 6 bases, and 4 bases had no gene match. CDR3 loop: CASSPSGGDEQFF. As DNA, the CDR3 is TGTGCCAGCAGCCCTAGCGGGGGCGATGAGCAGTTCTTC.

This clone was detected only a few times. The rearrangement links TRBV5-6 to TRBJ1-2; 9 nucleotides line up with TRBD1. V lost 4 bases, J lost 6 bases, and 10 bases stayed unmatched. Germline assignment: CDR1 SGHDT and CDR2 YYEEEE. CDR3 length: 15 residues. CDR3 nucleotides: TGTGCCAGCAGCGAGGCCGGGACAGGGATCAATGGCTACACCTTC. It is translated as CASSEAGTGINGYTF.

This clone is medium-sized within its sample. The J gene is TRBJ1-1, the V gene TRBV19; possible D gene TRBD1, 5 bases. The CDR3 has 12 amino acids. Germline CDR1 LNHDA, CDR2 SQIVND (reference sequence). Trimming cost V 6 bases and J 3 bases, with 8 bases left between them. This chain's CDR3 is CASRVGDTEAFF. CDR3 bases: TGTGCCAGTAGGGTAGGGGACACTGAAGCTTTCTTT. Full variable domain (outside the CDR3, taken from reference TRBV19 and TRBJ1-1): DGGITQSPKYLFRKEGQNVTLSCEQNLNHDAMYWYRQDPGQGLRLIYYSQIVNDFQKGDIAEGYSVSREKKESFPLTVTSAQKNPTAFYLCASRVGDTEAFFGQGTRLTVV.

The chain is built from TRBV20-1 and TRBJ2-1; weak D call: TRBD2 (6 bases). Germline lookup yields CDR1 DFQATT and CDR2 SNEGSKA (reference sequence). The V end lost 6 bases, the J end lost 15 bases, and 15 bases lay between the germline ends. CDR3 size: 10 residues. This CDR3 reads CSASGLDPFF. In DNA form, the CDR3 reads TGCAGTGCCTCGGGACTTGATCCGTTCTTC.

The sample holds a few counts of this clone. V and J are TRBV7-9 and TRBJ1-5, with D possibly TRBD1 on 5 matching bases. From germline, CDR1 is SEHNR and CDR2 FQNEAQ (reference sequence). With 5 bases removed from V and 1 base from J, the gap between germline ends came to 9 bases. The CDR3 extends over 14 amino acids. The CDR3 DNA reads as TGTGCCAGCAGCCCAGGGTTGAGCAATCAGCCCCAGCATTTT. It yields the protein CASSPGLSNQPQHF.

This clone has more than one count but fewer than ten. The genes are TRBV2 and TRBJ2-7; TRBD1 matches at 7 bases. Germline V CDR1 and CDR2: SNHLY, FYNNEI. The CDR3 length is 15 residues. J lost 5 bases, V lost 0 bases, and 7 bases had no gene match. CDR3 sequence: CASSEARDSLDEQYF. CDR3 coding DNA: TGTGCCAGCAGTGAAGCCCGGGACAGTCTCGACGAGCAGTACTTC.

This chain uses TRBV19 with TRBJ2-5; weak D call: TRBD2 (5 bases). TRBJ2-7 matches the DNA end more closely, so the J call is doubtful. Germline CDR1 reads LNHDA; CDR2 reads SQIVND (reference sequence). The CDR3 consists of 13 residues. CDR3 nucleotides: TGTGCCAGTAGCTTAGGAGCGGTCGACGAGCAGTACTTC. Its protein is CASSLGAVDEQYF.

The rearrangement joins TRBV6-5 to TRBJ1-2; 7 bases align to TRBD1. The V and J ends lost 0 bases and 8 bases, in that order; junction bases with no gene match: 6. The CDR3 is made up of 14 amino acids. The germline V gene encodes CDR1 MNHEY and CDR2 SVGAGI. The chain's CDR3 is CASSYSNRGGGYTF. CDR3 coding DNA: TGTGCCAGCAGTTACTCAAACAGGGGTGGAGGCTACACCTTC.

This chain connects TRBV28 to TRBJ1-1; D unresolved. Germline CDR1 MDHEN, CDR2 SYDVKM. Trimming cost V 1 base and J 11 bases, with 11 bases left between them. The CDR3 has 12 residues. The CDR3 here is CASSLYGQRAFF. CDR3 bases: TGTGCCAGCAGTTTATATGGGCAAAGGGCTTTCTTT. The whole variable domain, remainder taken from reference TRBV28 and TRBJ1-1, is DVKVTQSSRYLVKRTGEKVFLECVQDMDHENMFWYRQDPGLGLRLIYFSYDVKMKEKGDIPEGYSVSREKKERFSLILESASTNQTSMYLCASSLYGQRAFFGQGTRLTVV.

This chain links TRBV7-2 with TRBJ2-1; 7 bases map to TRBD1. Germline V lookup: CDR1 SGHTA, CDR2 FQGNSA. Trimming removed 4 bases from V and 4 bases from J; junction bases left unmatched: 7. CDR3 length: 15 amino acids. CDR3 coding DNA: TGTGCCAGCAGCTCCACGACAGGGCCGTACAATGAGCAGTTCTTC. This translates into CASSSTTGPYNEQFF.

A few counts support this clone. The J gene is TRBJ2-1, the V gene TRBV7-6; 9 nucleotides match TRBD2. Germline V gene lookup returns CDR1 SGHVS and CDR2 FNYEAQ. This CDR3 region has 16 residues. J lost 4 bases, V lost 1 base, and 5 bases had no gene match. The CDR3 DNA reads TGTGCCAGCAGCTTAGATCTGACTAGCGGATACAATGAGCAGTTCTTC. Its protein is CASSLDLTSGYNEQFF. Together with reference TRBV7-6 and TRBJ2-1, the CDR3 gives the full variable domain: GAGVSQSPRYKVTKRGQDVALRCDPISGHVSLYWYRQALGQGPEFLTYFNYEAQQDKSGLPNDRFSAERPEGSISTLTIQRTEQRDSAMYRCASSLDLTSGYNEQFFGPGTRLTVL.

V gene TRBV27 combines with J gene TRBJ1-1; D unclear. The CDR3 totals 14 residues. V was cut by 5 bases and J by 4 bases, with 14 bases left in between. Germline CDR1 MNHEY, CDR2 SMNVEV (reference sequence). The CDR3 spells CASSMTILSTEAFF. DNA for the CDR3: TGTGCCAGCAGTATGACTATTCTGAGCACTGAAGCTTTCTTT.

The rearrangement links TRBV19 to TRBJ2-1; D gene ambiguous. Germline CDR1 reads LNHDA; CDR2 reads SQIVND (reference sequence). The CDR3 contains 13 residues. Trimming took off 1 base at V and 7 bases at J, with 8 bases between the two ends. CDR3 DNA: TGTGCCAGTAGTATAGGTAGTACGAATGAGCAGTTCTTC. This encodes CASSIGSTNEQFF.

This rearrangement joins TRBV19 to TRBJ1-1; 7 bases align to TRBD1. The CDR3 consists of 15 residues. Germline V CDR1 and CDR2: LNHDA, SQIVND (reference sequence). The ends lost 2 bases at V and 4 bases at J; junction bases unmatched: 7. The CDR3 coding sequence is TGTGCCAGTAGTATAAACGGACAGGAACTCACTGAAGCTTTCTTT. Amino acids: CASSINGQELTEAFF.